This T cell receptor beta chain is drawn from a study of shared clonotypes between healthy human individuals. Naive CD8 cells comprised CD45RO-negative, CCR7-positively selected cells, excluding terminally differentiated effector memory CD45RA+ cells. TCRdb's copy holds only in-frame clones and misses some; the assay was immunoSEQ multiplex PCR. The profile shows over 2 million clones, approximately 94% of them singletons. Trimming removed 1 base at V and 0 bases at J, with 17 bases between. This CDR3 comprises 19 residues. CDR1 is SGHTS, CDR2 YDEGEE, per germline. This chain uses TRBV5-8 with TRBJ2-6, with D unclear. The sequencing sample was made of naive CD8+ T cells sorted from blood. This receptor was taken from a man aged 18 to 29 in good health. The CDR3 DNA reads TGTGCCAGCAGCTTGTTAATGTCGCAGAATCCCTCTGGGGCCAACGTCCTGACTTTC. Residues: CASSLLMSQNPSGANVLTF.